This T cell receptor (beta chain) was captured in a study of blood T cell repertoires in COVID-19. Across the study: COVID-19 samples, acute and convalescent, were from the United States, Italy and Spain. Sources were T cells, B-cell-depleted T cells, or PBMCs; the material itself was cDNA or gDNA.

Authors' data handling: Amplification with reference gene primers provided the estimates of nucleated cell counts. Here immunoSEQ multiplex PCR was the method, and the copy in TCRdb shows in-frame clones only, minus some. V and J calls and clone size are copied from that table; D and trimming were computed from the DNA. Found here are fewer than 350,000 clones, roughly 80% of them singletons; the top ten hold about 4%. V gave up 3 bases and J gave up 4 bases, with 14 bases separating them. The germline V gene has CDR1 WNHNN and CDR2 SYGVQD (reference sequence). This CDR3 comprises 15 residues. The V and J genes are TRBV10-1 and TRBJ2-3, with a tentative D call TRBD2 (6 bases). The receptor's source is a woman aged 50 to 60 with active or convalescent COVID-19. Material for sequencing was peripheral blood. The DNA for the CDR3 is TGCGCCAGCAGTGATCGCGGCGGGATGTCAGATACGCAGTATTTT. As protein: CASSDRGGMSDTQYF.